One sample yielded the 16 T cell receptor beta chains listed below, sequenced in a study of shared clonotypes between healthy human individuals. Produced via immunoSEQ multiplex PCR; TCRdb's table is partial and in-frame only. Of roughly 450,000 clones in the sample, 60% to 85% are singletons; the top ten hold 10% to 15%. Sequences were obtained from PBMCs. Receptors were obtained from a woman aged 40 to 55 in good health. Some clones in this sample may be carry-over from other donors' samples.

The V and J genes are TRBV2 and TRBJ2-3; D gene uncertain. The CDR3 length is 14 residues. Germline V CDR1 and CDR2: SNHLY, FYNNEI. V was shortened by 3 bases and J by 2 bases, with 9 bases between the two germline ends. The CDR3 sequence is CASSERTNTDTQYF. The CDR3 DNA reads TGTGCCAGCAGTGAGAGGACCAACACAGATACGCAGTATTTT.

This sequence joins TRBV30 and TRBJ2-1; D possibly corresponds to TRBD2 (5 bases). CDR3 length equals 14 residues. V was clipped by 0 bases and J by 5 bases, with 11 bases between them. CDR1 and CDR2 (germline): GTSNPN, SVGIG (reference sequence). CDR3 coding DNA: TGTGCCTGGAGTGTAACGGGGATCCACAATGAGCAGTTCTTC. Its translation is CAWSVTGIHNEQFF.

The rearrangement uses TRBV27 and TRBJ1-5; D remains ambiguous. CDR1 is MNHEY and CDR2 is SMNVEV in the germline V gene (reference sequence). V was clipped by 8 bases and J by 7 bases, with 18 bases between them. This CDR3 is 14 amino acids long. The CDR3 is CASSLTWSRQPQHF. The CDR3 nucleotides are TGTGCCAGCTCTCTTACCTGGAGTCGACAGCCCCAGCATTTT.

CDR3 amino acids: CASSLYGHLSQPQHF. CDR3 coding DNA: TGCGCCAGCAGCTTGTACGGACACCTCTCCCAGCCCCAGCATTTT. The chain carries TRBV5-1 and TRBJ1-5; tentatively, D is TRBD1 (5 bases). Germline-derived CDR1 and CDR2 are SGHRS and YFSETQ. The V end was cut by 1 base, the J end by 7 bases, with 15 bases between. The CDR3 extends over 15 amino acids.

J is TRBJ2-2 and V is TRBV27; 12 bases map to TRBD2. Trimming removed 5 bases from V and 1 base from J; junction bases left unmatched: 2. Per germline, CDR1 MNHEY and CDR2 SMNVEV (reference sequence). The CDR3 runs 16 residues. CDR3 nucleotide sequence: TGTGCCAGCAGTCCGGGACTAGCGGGGAACACCGGGGAGCTGTTTTTT. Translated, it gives CASSPGLAGNTGELFF.

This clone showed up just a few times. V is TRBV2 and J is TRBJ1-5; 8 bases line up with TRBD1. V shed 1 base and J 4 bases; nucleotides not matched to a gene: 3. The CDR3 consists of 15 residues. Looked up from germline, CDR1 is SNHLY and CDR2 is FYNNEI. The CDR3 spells CASSEGQGANQPQHF. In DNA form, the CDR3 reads TGTGCCAGCAGTGAAGGGCAGGGGGCTAATCAGCCCCAGCATTTT.

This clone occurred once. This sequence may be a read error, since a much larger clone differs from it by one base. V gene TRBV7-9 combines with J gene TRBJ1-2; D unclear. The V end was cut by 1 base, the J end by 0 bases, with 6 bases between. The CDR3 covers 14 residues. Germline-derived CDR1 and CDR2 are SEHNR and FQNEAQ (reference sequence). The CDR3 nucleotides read TGTGCCAGCAGCTTAGGGGTAGCTAACTATGGCTACACCTTC. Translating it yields CASSLGVANYGYTF.

The CDR3 DNA is TGCGCCAGCGTCAGGAACACTGAAGCTTTCTTT. Translating it yields CASVRNTEAFF. V usage is TRBV10-2 and J usage is TRBJ1-1; D remains ambiguous. Germline-derived CDR1 and CDR2 are WSHSY and SAAADI. V was shortened by 8 bases and J by 1 base, with 5 bases between the two germline ends. CDR3 length: 11 residues.

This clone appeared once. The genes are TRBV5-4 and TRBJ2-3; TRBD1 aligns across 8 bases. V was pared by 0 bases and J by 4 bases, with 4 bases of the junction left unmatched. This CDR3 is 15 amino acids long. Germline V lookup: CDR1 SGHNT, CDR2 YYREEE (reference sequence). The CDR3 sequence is CASSLGGDRSDTQYF. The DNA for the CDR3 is TGTGCCAGCAGCTTGGGAGGGGACAGGTCAGATACGCAGTATTTT.

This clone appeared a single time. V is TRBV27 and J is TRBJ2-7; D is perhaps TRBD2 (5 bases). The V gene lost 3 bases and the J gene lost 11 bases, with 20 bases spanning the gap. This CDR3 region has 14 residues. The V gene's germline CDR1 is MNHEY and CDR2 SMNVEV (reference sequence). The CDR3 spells CASSFIGKYKEKYF. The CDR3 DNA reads TGTGCCAGCAGTTTCATCGGGAAGTATAAGGAGAAGTACTTC.

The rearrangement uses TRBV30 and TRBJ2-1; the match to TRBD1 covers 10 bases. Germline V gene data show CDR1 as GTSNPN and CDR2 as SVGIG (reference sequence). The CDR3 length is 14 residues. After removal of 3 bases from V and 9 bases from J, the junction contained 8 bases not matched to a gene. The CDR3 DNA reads TGTGCCTGGAGAAAGACAGGGGGCGGTTTTGAGCAGTTCTTC. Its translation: CAWRKTGGGFEQFF.

In nucleotides, the CDR3 is TGTGCCAGCAGTCCTGGAACAGGGGTCATTTCAAGCGAGCAGTACTTC. Translating gives CASSPGTGVISSEQYF. The rearrangement links TRBV28 to TRBJ2-7; 7 bases line up with TRBD1. The CDR3 sequence is 16 residues long. V shed 5 bases and J 6 bases; nucleotides not matched to a gene: 16. Germline V lookup: CDR1 MDHEN, CDR2 SYDVKM.

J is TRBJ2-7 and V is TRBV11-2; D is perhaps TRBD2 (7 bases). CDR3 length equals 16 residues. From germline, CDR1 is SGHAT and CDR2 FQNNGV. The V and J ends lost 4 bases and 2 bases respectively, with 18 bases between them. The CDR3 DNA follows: TGTGCCAGCAGCTGGGGGGGGGCTAGCGGCACCTACGAGCAGTACTTC. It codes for CASSWGGASGTYEQYF.

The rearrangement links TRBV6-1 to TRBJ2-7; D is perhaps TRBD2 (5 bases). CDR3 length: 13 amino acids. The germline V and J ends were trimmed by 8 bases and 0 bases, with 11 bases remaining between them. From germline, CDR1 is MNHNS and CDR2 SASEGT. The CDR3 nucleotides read TGTGCCAGCTCCGGGGTTAACTCCTACGAGCAGTACTTC. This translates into CASSGVNSYEQYF.

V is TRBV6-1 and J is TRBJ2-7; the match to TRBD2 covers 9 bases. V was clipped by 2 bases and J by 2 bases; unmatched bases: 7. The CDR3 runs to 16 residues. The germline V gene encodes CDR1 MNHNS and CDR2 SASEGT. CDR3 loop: CASSERVAGGPYEQYF. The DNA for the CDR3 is TGTGCCAGCAGTGAAAGGGTCGCGGGAGGGCCCTACGAGCAGTACTTC.

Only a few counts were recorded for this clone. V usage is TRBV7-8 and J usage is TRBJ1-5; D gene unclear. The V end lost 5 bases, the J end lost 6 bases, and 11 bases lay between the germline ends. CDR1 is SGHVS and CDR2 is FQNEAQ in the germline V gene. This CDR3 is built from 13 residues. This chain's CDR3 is CASSPESAQPQHF. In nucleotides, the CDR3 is TGTGCCAGCAGCCCGGAGAGTGCTCAGCCCCAGCATTTT.